The present T cell receptor beta chain was sequenced within a study of blood T cell repertoires in COVID-19. Across the whole study: Sources were T cells, B-cell-depleted T cells, or PBMCs; the material itself was cDNA or gDNA.

How the authors handled the data: Reference gene primer amplification gave estimated nucleated cell counts. The repertoire was sequenced with immunoSEQ multiplex PCR; TCRdb's copy has only in-frame clones and lacks some. That table is the source of V, J and clone size, and D and trimming were worked out from the DNA. The sample holds about 130,000 clones, under 85% seen once. Cohorts were assigned according to the clinical history that participants reported. The study counted Cohort 3 donors as recovered given two negative PCRs, clearance, or symptom resolution. The CDR3 runs 14 residues. Trimming cost V 0 bases and J 3 bases; bases outside gene matches: 3. Per the germline V gene, CDR1 is SGHKS and CDR2 is YYEKEE (reference sequence).

Sequenced input: PBMCs or T cells enriched from blood (not recorded which). This chain links TRBV5-5 with TRBJ2-7; 7 bases are shared with TRBD1. The clonotype was recovered from a man in his thirties or forties who had recovered from COVID-19. The CDR3 sequence is CASSLVGTDYEQYV. CDR3 bases: TGTGCCAGCAGCTTGGTCGGGACAGACTACGAGCAGTACGTC.